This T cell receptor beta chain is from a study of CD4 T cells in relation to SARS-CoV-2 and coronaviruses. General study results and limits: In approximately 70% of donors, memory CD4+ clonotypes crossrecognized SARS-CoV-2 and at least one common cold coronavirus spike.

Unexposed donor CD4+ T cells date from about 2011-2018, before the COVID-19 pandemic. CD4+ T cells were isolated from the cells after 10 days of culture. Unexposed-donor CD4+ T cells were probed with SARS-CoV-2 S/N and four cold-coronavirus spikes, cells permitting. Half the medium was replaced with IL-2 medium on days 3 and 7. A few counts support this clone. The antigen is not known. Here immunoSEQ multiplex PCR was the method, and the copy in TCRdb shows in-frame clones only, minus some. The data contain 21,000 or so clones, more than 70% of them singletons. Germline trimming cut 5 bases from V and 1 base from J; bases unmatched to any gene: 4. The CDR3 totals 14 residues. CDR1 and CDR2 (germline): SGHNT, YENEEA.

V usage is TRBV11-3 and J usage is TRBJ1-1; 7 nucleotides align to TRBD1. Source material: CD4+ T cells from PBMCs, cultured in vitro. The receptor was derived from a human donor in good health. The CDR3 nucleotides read TGTGCCAGCAGCCCAGGGGGGACGAACACTGAAGCTTTCTTT. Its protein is CASSPGGTNTEAFF.